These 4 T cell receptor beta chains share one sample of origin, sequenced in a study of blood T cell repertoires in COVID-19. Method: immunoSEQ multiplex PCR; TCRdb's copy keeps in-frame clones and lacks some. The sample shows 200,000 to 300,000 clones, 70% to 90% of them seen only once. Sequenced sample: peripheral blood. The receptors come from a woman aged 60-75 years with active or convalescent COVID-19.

Here the CDR3 DNA reads TGCAGCGTGGGGACAGGGGGCGTTTGGGATACGCAGTATTTT. Its protein is CSVGTGGVWDTQYF. V is TRBV29-1 and J is TRBJ2-3; the match to TRBD1 covers 12 bases. The CDR3 sequence is 14 residues long. V dropped 6 bases and J dropped 6; count of bases not matched to a gene: 7. Germline values: CDR1 SQVTM, CDR2 ANQGSEA.

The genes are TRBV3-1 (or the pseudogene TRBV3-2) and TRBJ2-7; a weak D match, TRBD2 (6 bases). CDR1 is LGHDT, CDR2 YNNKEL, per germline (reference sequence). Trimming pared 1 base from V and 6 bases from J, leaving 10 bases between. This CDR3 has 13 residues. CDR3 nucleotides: TGTGCCAGCAGCCAAGTCCCGGAGGGCGAGCAGTACTTC. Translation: CASSQVPEGEQYF.

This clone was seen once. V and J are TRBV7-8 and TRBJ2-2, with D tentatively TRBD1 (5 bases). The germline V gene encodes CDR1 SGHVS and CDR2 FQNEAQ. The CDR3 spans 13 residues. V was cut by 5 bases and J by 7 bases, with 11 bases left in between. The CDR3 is CASSGAGFGELFF. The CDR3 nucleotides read TGTGCCAGCAGCGGCGCAGGGTTCGGGGAGCTGTTTTTT. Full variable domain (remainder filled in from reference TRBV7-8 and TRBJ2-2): GAGVSQSPRYKVAKRGQDVALRCDPISGHVSLFWYQQALGQGPEFLTYFQNEAQLDKSGLPSDRFFAERPEGSVSTLKIQRTQQEDSAVYLCASSGAGFGELFFGEGSRLTVL.

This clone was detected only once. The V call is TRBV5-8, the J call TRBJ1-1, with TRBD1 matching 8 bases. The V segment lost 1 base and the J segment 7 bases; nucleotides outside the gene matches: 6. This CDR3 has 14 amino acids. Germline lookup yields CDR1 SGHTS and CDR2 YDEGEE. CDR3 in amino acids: CASSLIPGTGEAFF. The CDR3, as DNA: TGTGCCAGCAGCTTGATACCGGGGACAGGTGAAGCTTTCTTT.